Each of the 21 T cell receptor beta chains below was sequenced from the same sample in a study of technical replicates of blood from several donors. Profiling relied on immunoSEQ multiplex PCR, and the TCRdb table lists in-frame clones only, not all of them. This table has over 70,000 clones, 94% appearing once. The sample comprised T cells isolated from PBMCs. Source of these receptors: a human donor in good health.

The CDR3 region has the DNA TGTGCTAGTGGTTTGGTACGGGCGGGAGGGCCCGGTGAGCAGTTCTTC. It codes for CASGLVRAGGPGEQFF. The chain employs TRBV12-5 and TRBJ2-1, with 9 bases matching TRBD2. V lost 0 bases, J lost 9 bases, and 9 bases stayed unmatched. Germline V gene data show CDR1 as LGHNT and CDR2 as FRNRAP. The length of the CDR3 is 16 residues. Filled out from reference TRBV12-5 and TRBJ2-1, the complete variable domain reads DARVTQTPRHKVTEMGQEVTMRCQPILGHNTVFWYRQTMMQGLELLAYFRNRAPLDDSGMPKDRFSAEMPDATLATLKIQPSEPRDSAVYFCASGLVRAGGPGEQFFGPGTRLTVL.

This chain links TRBV6-1 with TRBJ1-2; D may be TRBD1 (6 bases). The V end lost 2 bases, the J end lost 2 bases, and 9 bases lay between the germline ends. The germline V gene encodes CDR1 MNHNS and CDR2 SASEGT. This CDR3 is 14 amino acids long. In nucleotides, the CDR3 is TGTGCCAGCAGTGAAACAGGGATAAACTATGGCTACACCTTC. It yields the protein CASSETGINYGYTF.

The gene calls are TRBV30 and TRBJ2-1; 12 bases map to TRBD2. From germline, CDR1 is GTSNPN and CDR2 SVGIG (reference sequence). The CDR3 length is 14 residues. J gave up 5 bases and V 6 bases, and 5 bases lay outside the gene matches. Here the CDR3 reads CACRTSGKNNEQFF. The CDR3 coding sequence is TGTGCCTGTCGGACTAGCGGGAAAAACAATGAGCAGTTCTTC.

On this clone: Other DNA sequences in this sample translate to the same CDR3. This chain uses TRBV29-1 with TRBJ2-6, with a tentative D call TRBD1 (6 bases). Looked up from germline, CDR1 is SQVTM and CDR2 is ANQGSEA. V lost 5 bases, J lost 0 bases, and 8 bases lay in between. The CDR3 runs to 14 residues. The chain's CDR3 is CSVQGSSGANVLTF. The CDR3, as DNA: TGCAGCGTTCAGGGGAGCTCTGGGGCCAACGTCCTGACTTTC.

The rearrangement links TRBV6-5 to TRBJ1-5; D might be TRBD1 (5 bases). CDR1 and CDR2 (germline): MNHEY, SVGAGI. The CDR3 runs to 14 residues. Between the trimmed V and J ends, which lost 2 bases and 7 bases, there was a span of 12 bases. As DNA, the CDR3 is TGTGCCAGCAGTTACGGTGGGGGGAGCCAGCCCCAGCATTTT. Its translation is CASSYGGGSQPQHF.

The rearrangement uses TRBV7-9 and TRBJ1-1; no definite D call. Trimming removed 2 bases at V and 5 bases at J, with 3 bases between. Germline loops: CDR1 SEHNR, CDR2 FQNEAQ (reference sequence). CDR3 size: 11 residues. In DNA, the CDR3 is TGTGCCAGCAGCTTACGGACTGAAGCTTTCTTT. It translates to CASSLRTEAFF.

The chain joins TRBV30 to TRBJ1-4; 8 nucleotides match TRBD1. Germline lookup yields CDR1 GTSNPN and CDR2 SVGIG (reference sequence). This CDR3 is built from 14 residues. Trimming cost V 0 bases and J 10 bases; bases outside gene matches: 7. In nucleotides, the CDR3 is TGTGCCTGGAGTGTGGGCAGGGGGCAAGGAAAACTGTTTTTT. Translating gives CAWSVGRGQGKLFF.

The V and J genes are TRBV7-3 and TRBJ1-1; the D gene is possibly TRBD1 (5 bases). The V end lost 5 bases, the J end lost 2 bases, and 12 bases lay between the germline ends. The CDR3 loop spans 14 amino acids. CDR1 is SGHTA, CDR2 FQGTGA, per germline. The CDR3 region has the DNA TGTGCCAGCAGCCCTATTGGGGCCAACACTGAAGCTTTCTTT. Translating gives CASSPIGANTEAFF.

Turning to this clone: Additional DNA sequences in this sample encode the identical CDR3. The rearrangement uses TRBV27 and TRBJ2-7, with 10 bases lining up with TRBD2. This CDR3 comprises 16 residues. CDR1 MNHEY and CDR2 SMNVEV come from the germline V gene (reference sequence). V gave up 5 bases and J gave up 0 bases; unmatched junction bases: 7. Here the CDR3 DNA reads TGTGCCAGCAGTCCTTCTAGCGGGAGCCTCTCCTACGAGCAGTACTTC. Protein product: CASSPSSGSLSYEQYF.

This chain joins TRBV6-1 and TRBJ2-7; unclear D gene. The CDR3 runs 14 residues. Looked up from germline, CDR1 is MNHNS and CDR2 is SASEGT. The V gene lost 1 base and the J gene lost 0 bases, with 7 bases spanning the gap. In nucleotides, the CDR3 is TGTGCCAGCAGTGAAGGTAGCAGCTCCTACGAGCAGTACTTC. Its translation: CASSEGSSSYEQYF.

This chain links TRBV7-9 with TRBJ2-5, with no clear D. Germline CDR1 SEHNR, CDR2 FQNEAQ (reference sequence). V lost 4 bases to trimming and J lost 5 bases, with 17 bases between them. CDR3 length: 15 amino acids. CDR3: CASSSPLVYRETQYF. The CDR3 region has the DNA TGTGCCAGCAGCTCCCCTCTAGTCTACCGGGAGACCCAGTACTTC.

The chain links TRBV29-1 to TRBJ1-1, with 7 bases identical to TRBD1. V was clipped by 7 bases and J by 6 bases; unmatched bases: 5. Per germline, CDR1 SQVTM and CDR2 ANQGSEA. CDR3 length: 11 residues. CDR3 nucleotide sequence: TGCAGCGGGCTACAGGGGCCTGAAGCTTTCTTT. Its protein is CSGLQGPEAFF.

V and J are TRBV13 and TRBJ2-4; 11 bases map to TRBD2. Germline-derived CDR1 and CDR2 are PRHDT and FYEKMQ (reference sequence). V lost 5 bases and J lost 8; bases outside the gene matches: 8. The CDR3 extends over 15 amino acids. CDR3 loop: CASSPGTSGLDIQYF. The CDR3 DNA reads as TGTGCCAGCAGCCCAGGGACTAGCGGTCTTGACATTCAGTACTTC.

The chain joins TRBV6-6 to TRBJ2-1; 10 nucleotides line up with TRBD2. Germline CDR1 is MNHNY and CDR2 is SVGAGI (reference sequence). The length of the CDR3 is 14 residues. V was clipped by 6 bases and J by 7 bases; unmatched bases: 6. The CDR3 sequence: CASRRPSGSNEQFF. The CDR3 DNA follows: TGTGCCAGCAGGAGGCCTAGCGGGAGTAATGAGCAGTTCTTC.

J is TRBJ1-1 and V is TRBV4-1; 7 bases align to TRBD1. Per germline, CDR1 MGHRA and CDR2 YSYEKL. The CDR3 consists of 15 residues. V was clipped by 0 bases and J by 8 bases; unmatched bases: 9. CDR3 sequence (DNA): TGCGCCAGCAGCCAAGATGGTAGAGGGGGCGCCGAAGCTTTCTTT. As protein: CASSQDGRGGAEAFF.

This clone was recorded once. The genes are TRBV11-2 and TRBJ2-1, with a weak D call TRBD2 (5 bases). The CDR3 loop spans 11 amino acids. Trimming removed 7 bases from V and 9 bases from J, with 10 bases in between. CDR1 and CDR2 from the germline V gene are SGHAT and FQNNGV. The CDR3 is CASTFGGEQFF. The CDR3 nucleotides read TGTGCCAGCACTTTTGGAGGTGAGCAGTTCTTC.

V gene TRBV5-1 combines with J gene TRBJ1-4; D gene ambiguous. CDR1 and CDR2 from the germline V gene are SGHRS and YFSETQ. V dropped 3 bases and J dropped 7 bases, with 16 bases sitting between them. This CDR3 spans 15 amino acids. CDR3 bases: TGCGCCAGCAGCTCTGGGTCAATCGGCGGTGAAAAACTGTTTTTT. Translated: CASSSGSIGGEKLFF.

Comments on this clone: The junction does not match germline at one end; this may be a read error. This chain connects TRBV11-2 to TRBJ2-7; the D gene is possibly TRBD1 (6 bases). CDR1 and CDR2 (germline): SGHAT, FQNNGV. There are 12 residues in the CDR3. The CDR3 bases are TGTGCCAGCAGCTCCCCAGGGGTGCGACCTAACTTC. Translated, it gives CASSSPGVRPNF.

The CDR3, as DNA: TGTGCCAGCTCGCCTAGCGGGAGTAGGACCGGGGAGCTGTTTTTT. It yields the protein CASSPSGSRTGELFF. The chain joins TRBV18 to TRBJ2-2; the match to TRBD2 covers 10 bases. Germline CDR1 is KGHSH and CDR2 is LQKENI. V trimming: 6 bases; J trimming: 5 bases; junction bases outside the gene matches: 6. The CDR3 is 15 residues long. Complete variable domain (other parts from reference TRBV18 and TRBJ2-2): NAGVMQNPRHLVRRRGQEARLRCSPMKGHSHVYWYRQLPEEGLKFMVYLQKENIIDESGMPKERFSAEFPKEGPSILRIQQVVRGDSAAYFCASSPSGSRTGELFFGEGSRLTVL.

The chain employs TRBV4-1 and TRBJ2-1; D gene ambiguous. Deletions cut 2 bases from V and 4 bases from J, with 3 bases between. The CDR3 runs 12 residues. Germline V gives CDR1 MGHRA, CDR2 YSYEKL. Here the CDR3 DNA reads TGCGCCAGCAGCCAACCTTACAATGAGCAGTTCTTC. It yields the protein CASSQPYNEQFF.

This clone was seen more than once but under ten times. The chain couples TRBV30 to TRBJ1-1; 7 nucleotides agree with TRBD1. Germline CDR1 and CDR2: GTSNPN and SVGIG (reference sequence). Trimming cost V 1 base and J 2 bases; bases outside gene matches: 4. The CDR3 totals 14 residues. CDR3 loop: CAWSGLGGNTEAFF. For the CDR3, the DNA is TGTGCCTGGAGTGGGCTAGGGGGCAACACTGAAGCTTTCTTT.